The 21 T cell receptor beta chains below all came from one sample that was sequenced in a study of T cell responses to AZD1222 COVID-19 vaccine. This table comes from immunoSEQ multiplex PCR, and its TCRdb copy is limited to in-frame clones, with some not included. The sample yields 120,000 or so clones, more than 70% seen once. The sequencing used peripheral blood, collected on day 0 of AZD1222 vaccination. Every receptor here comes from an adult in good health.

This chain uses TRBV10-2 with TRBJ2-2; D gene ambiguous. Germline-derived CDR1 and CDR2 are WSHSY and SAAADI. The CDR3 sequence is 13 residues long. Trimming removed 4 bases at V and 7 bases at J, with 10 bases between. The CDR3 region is CASSVYNFGELFF. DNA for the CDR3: TGCGCCAGCAGTGTTTATAACTTCGGGGAGCTGTTTTTT.

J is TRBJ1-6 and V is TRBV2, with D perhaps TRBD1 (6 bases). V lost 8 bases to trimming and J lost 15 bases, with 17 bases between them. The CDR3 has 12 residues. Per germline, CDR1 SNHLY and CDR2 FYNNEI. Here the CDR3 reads CASASTGKVLHF. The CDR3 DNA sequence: TGTGCCAGCGCCTCCACAGGGAAGGTCCTCCACTTT.

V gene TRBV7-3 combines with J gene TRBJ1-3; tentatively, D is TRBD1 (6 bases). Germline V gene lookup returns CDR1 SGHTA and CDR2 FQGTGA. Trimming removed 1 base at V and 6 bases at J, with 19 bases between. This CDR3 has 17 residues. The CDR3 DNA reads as TGTGCCAGCAGCTTAAGCGGCGGGGCACAGGGAACAAACACCATATATTTT. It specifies CASSLSGGAQGTNTIYF.

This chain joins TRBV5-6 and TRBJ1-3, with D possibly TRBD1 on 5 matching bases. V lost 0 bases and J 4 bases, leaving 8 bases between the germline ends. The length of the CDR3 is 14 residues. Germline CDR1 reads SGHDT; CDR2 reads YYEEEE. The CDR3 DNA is TGTGCCAGCAGCTTGGCCGGGGCCGGAAACACCATATATTTT. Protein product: CASSLAGAGNTIYF.

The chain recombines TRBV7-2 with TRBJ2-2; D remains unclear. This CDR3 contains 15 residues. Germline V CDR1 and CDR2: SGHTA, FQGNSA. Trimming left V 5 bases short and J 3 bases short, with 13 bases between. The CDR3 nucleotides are TGTGCCAGCAGCCCCCCAACTTTCGACACCGGGGAGCTGTTTTTT. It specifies CASSPPTFDTGELFF. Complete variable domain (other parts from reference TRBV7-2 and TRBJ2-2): GAGVSQSPSNKVTEKGKDVELRCDPISGHTALYWYRQSLGQGLEFLIYFQGNSAPDKSGLPSDRFSAERTGGSVSTLTIQRTQQEDSAVYLCASSPPTFDTGELFFGEGSRLTVL.

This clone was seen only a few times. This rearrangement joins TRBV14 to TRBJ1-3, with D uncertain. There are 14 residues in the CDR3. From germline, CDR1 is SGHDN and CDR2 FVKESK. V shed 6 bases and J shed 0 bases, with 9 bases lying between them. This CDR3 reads CASSRGSSGNTIYF. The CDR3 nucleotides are TGTGCCAGCAGTAGAGGAAGCTCTGGAAACACCATATATTTT.

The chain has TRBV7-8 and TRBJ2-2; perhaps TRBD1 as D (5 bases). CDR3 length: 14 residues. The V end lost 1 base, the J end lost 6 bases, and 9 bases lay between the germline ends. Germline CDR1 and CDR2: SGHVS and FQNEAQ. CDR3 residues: CASSLVRVPGELFF. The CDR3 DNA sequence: TGTGCCAGCAGCTTAGTCAGGGTCCCCGGGGAGCTGTTTTTT.

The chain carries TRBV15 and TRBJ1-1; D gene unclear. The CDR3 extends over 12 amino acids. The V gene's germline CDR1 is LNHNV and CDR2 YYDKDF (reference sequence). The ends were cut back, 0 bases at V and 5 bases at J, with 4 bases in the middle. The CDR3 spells CATSREGTEAFF. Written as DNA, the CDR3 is TGTGCCACCAGCAGAGAAGGGACTGAAGCTTTCTTT. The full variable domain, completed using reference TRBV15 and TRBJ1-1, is DAMVIQNPRYQVTQFGKPVTLSCSQTLNHNVMYWYQQKSSQAPKLLFHYYDKDFNNEADTPDNFQSRRPNTSFCFLDIRSPGLGDTAMYLCATSREGTEAFFGQGTRLTVV.

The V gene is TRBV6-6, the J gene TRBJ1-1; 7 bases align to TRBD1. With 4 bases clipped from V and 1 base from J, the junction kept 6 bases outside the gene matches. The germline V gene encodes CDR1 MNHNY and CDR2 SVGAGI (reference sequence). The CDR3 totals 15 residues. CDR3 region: CASSFRQGSNTEAFF. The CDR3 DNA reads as TGTGCCAGCAGTTTTCGACAGGGCTCGAACACTGAAGCTTTCTTT.

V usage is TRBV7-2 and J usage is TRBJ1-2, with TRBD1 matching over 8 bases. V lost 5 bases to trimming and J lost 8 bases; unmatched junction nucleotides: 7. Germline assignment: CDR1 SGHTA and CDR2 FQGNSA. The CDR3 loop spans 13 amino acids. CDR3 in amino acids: CASSADRAGGYTF. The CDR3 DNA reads TGTGCCAGCAGCGCGGACAGGGCTGGCGGCTACACCTTC.

This CDR3 reads CASSRTEYSYEQYF. The DNA of the CDR3 is TGCGCCAGCAGCCGGACGGAGTACTCCTACGAGCAGTACTTC. The rearrangement joins TRBV5-1 to TRBJ2-7; no reliable D call. CDR1 and CDR2 (germline): SGHRS, YFSETQ. This CDR3 spans 14 amino acids. The ends were cut back, 4 bases at V and 0 bases at J, with 11 bases in the middle.

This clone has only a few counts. The CDR3 DNA reads TGTGCCAGCAGTTTTTCGGACACTGAAGCTTTCTTT. It translates to CASSFSDTEAFF. The chain carries TRBV12-3 or TRBV12-4 and TRBJ1-1; D uncertain. The CDR3 has 12 amino acids. The ends were cut back, 3 bases at V and 3 bases at J, with 5 bases in the middle.

The CDR3 DNA reads TGTGCCAGCAGCTTAGCCATGGCCCAGCCCCAGCATTTT. This encodes CASSLAMAQPQHF. The J gene is TRBJ1-5, the V gene TRBV7-2; D remains unclear. The CDR3 loop spans 13 amino acids. Germline V gene lookup returns CDR1 SGHTA and CDR2 FQGNSA. V was cut by 0 bases and J by 7 bases, with 7 bases left in between.

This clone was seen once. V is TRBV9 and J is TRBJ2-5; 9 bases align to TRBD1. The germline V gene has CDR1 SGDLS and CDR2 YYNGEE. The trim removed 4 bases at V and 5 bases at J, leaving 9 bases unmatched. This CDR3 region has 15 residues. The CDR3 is CASSPRQGVGETQYF. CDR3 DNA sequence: TGTGCCAGCAGCCCCCGACAGGGGGTTGGGGAGACCCAGTACTTC.

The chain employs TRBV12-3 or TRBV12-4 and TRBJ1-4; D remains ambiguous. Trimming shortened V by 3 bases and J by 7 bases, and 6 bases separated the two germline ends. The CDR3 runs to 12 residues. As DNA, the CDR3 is TGTGCCAGCAGTTTTTGGAGTGAAAAACTGTTTTTT. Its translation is CASSFWSEKLFF.

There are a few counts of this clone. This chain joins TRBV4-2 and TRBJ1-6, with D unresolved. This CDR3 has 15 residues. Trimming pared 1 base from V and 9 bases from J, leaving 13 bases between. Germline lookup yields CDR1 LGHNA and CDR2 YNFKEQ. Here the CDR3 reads CASSQGSGPPSPLHF. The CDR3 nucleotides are TGTGCCAGCAGCCAAGGGTCAGGACCCCCTTCACCCCTCCACTTT.

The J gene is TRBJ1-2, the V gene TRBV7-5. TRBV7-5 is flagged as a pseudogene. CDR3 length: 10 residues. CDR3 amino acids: CAKTGYGYTF. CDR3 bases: TGTGCAAAAACGGGCTATGGCTACACCTTC.

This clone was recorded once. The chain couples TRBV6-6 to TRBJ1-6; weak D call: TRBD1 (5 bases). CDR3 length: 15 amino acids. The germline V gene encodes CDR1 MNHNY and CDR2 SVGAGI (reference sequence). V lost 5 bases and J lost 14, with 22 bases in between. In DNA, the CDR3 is TGTGCCAGCAGTCGGTATGTGGGCACAGGTGCTGCCCTCCACTTT. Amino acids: CASSRYVGTGAALHF.

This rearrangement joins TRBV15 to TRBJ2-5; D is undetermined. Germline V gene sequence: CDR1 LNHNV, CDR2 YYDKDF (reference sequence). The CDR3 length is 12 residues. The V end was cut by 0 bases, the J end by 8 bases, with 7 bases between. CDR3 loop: CATSRDVGTQYF. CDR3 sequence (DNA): TGTGCCACCAGCAGAGATGTGGGTACCCAGTACTTC.

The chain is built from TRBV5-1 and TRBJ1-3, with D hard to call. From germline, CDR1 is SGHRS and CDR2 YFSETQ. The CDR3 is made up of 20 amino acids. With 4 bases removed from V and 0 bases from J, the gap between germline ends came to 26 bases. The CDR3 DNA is TGCGCCAGCAGCGCGACGGCCTATGCTGGCAGGTCCAGCTCTGGAAACACCATATATTTT. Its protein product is CASSATAYAGRSSSGNTIYF. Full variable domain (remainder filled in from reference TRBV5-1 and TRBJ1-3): KAGVTQTPRYLIKTRGQQVTLSCSPISGHRSVSWYQQTPGQGLQFLFEYFSETQRNKGNFPGRFSGRQFSNSRSEMNVSTLELGDSALYLCASSATAYAGRSSSGNTIYFGEGSWLTVV.

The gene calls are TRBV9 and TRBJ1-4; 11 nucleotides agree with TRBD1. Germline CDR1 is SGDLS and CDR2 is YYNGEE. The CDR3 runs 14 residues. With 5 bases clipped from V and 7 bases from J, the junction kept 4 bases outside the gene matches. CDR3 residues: CASSGTGGSEKLFF. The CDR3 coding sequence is TGTGCCAGCAGTGGGACAGGGGGTTCTGAAAAACTGTTTTTT. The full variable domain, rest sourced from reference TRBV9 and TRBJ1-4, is DSGVTQTPKHLITATGQRVTLRCSPRSGDLSVYWYQQSLDQGLQFLIQYYNGEERAKGNILERFSAQQFPDLHSELNLSSLELGDSALYFCASSGTGGSEKLFFGSGTQLSVL.